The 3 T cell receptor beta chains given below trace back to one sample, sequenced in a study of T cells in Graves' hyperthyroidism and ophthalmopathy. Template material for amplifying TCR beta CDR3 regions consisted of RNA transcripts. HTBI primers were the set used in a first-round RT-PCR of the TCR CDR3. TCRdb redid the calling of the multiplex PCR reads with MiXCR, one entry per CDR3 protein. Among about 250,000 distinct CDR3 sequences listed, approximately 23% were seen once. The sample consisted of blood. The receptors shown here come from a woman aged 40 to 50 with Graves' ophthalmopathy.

CDR3 sequence reads: CATSDWGRREPQHF. The CDR3 DNA reads as TGTGCCACCAGCGATTGGGGGAGAAGGGAGCCCCAGCATTTT. The chain carries TRBV15 and TRBJ1-5; possibly TRBD1 for D (5 bases). V shed 5 bases and J shed 8 bases, with 16 bases lying between them. The germline CDR1 and CDR2 sequences are LNHNV and YYDKDF (reference sequence). CDR3 length: 14 amino acids.

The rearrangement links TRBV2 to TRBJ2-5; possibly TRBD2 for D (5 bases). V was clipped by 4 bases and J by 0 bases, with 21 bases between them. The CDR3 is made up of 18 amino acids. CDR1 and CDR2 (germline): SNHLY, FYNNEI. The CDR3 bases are TGTGCCAGCAGTGTGGGTAATTGGGCTAGCAAAAACCAAGAGACCCAGTACTTC. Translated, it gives CASSVGNWASKNQETQYF.

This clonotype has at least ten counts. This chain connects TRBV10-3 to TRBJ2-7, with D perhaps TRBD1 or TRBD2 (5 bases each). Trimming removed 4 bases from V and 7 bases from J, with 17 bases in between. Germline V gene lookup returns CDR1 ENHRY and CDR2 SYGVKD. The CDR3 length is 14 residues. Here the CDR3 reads CAISVRSRGDEQYF. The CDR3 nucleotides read TGTGCCATCAGTGTTCGGTCTCGGGGCGATGAGCAGTACTTC.